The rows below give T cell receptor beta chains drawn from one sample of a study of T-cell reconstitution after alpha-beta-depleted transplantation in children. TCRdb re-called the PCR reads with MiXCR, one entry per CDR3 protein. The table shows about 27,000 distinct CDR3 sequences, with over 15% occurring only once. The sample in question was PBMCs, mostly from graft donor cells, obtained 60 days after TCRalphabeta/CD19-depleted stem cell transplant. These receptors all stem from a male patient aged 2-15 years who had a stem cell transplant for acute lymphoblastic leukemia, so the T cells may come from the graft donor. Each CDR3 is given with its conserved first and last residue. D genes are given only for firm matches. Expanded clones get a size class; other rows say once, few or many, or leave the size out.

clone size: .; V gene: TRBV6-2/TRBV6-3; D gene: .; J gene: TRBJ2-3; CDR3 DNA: TGTGCCAGCAGTTCGCGGGGAATATCTAGCACAGATACGCAGTATTTT; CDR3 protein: CASSSRGISSTDTQYF
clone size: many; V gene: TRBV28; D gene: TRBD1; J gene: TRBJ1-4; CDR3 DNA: TGTGCCAGCAGCTCCGCAATCGGGACAGGGAGTGAAAAACTGTTTTTT; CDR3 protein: CASSSAIGTGSEKLFF
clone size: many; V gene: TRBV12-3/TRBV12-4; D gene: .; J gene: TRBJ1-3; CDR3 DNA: TGTGCCAGCAGACTGAGCTCTGGAAACACCATATATTTT; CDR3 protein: CASRLSSGNTIYF
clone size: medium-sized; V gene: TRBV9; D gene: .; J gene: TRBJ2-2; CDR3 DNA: TGTGCCAGCAGCGTAGTTAGCACCGGGGAGCTGTTTTTT; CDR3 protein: CASSVVSTGELFF
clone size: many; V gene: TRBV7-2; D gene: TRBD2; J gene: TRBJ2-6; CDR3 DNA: TGTGCCAGCAGCTTAGCCTCGTCTAGCGGGGTGCGCTCTGGGGCCAACGTCCTGACTTTC; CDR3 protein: CASSLASSSGVRSGANVLTF
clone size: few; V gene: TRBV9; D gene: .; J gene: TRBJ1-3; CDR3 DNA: TGTGCCAGCAGCCTCGACAGCGCCTCTGGAAACACCATATATTTT; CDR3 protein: CASSLDSASGNTIYF
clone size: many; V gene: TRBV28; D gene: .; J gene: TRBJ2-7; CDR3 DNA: TGTGCCAGCAGGAAACTAGTGGGCTACGAGCAGTACTTC; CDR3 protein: CASRKLVGYEQYF
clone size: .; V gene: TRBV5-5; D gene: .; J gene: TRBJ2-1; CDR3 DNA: TGTGCCAGCAGCTTCGCAGGCCTACCCCTCAACAATGAGCAGTTCTTC; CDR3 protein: CASSFAGLPLNNEQFF
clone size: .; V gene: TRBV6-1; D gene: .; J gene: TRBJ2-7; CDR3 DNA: TGTGCCAGCAGTGAAACGGTAGAACCAGACGAGCAGTACTTC; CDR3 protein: CASSETVEPDEQYF
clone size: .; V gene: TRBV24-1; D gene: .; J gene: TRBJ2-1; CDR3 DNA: TGTGCCACATGGGACTTGGCTCGGAATGAGCAGTTCTTC; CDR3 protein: CATWDLARNEQFF
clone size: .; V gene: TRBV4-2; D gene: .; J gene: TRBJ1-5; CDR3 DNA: TGTGCCAGCAGCCAAGTGGGCGGGGATCAGCCCCAGCATTTT; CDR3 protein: CASSQVGGDQPQHF
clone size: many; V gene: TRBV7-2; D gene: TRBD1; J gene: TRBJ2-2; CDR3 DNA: TGTGCCAGCAGCTTAACGACAGGGGCAAACACCGGGGAGCTGTTTTTT; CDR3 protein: CASSLTTGANTGELFF
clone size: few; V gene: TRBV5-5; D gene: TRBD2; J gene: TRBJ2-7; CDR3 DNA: TGTGCCAGCAGCCCCGGTTTAATAGCGGGAGTTTACGAGCAGTACTTC; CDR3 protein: CASSPGLIAGVYEQYF
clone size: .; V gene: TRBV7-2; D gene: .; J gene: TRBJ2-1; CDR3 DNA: TGTGCCAGCAGCTACCTCTTCACACCGGAGAATGAGCAGTTCTTC; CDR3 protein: CASSYLFTPENEQFF
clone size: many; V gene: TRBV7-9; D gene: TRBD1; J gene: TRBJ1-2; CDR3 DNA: TGTGCCAGCAGCATAGGGACAGGGAGCGGCTACACCTTC; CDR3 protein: CASSIGTGSGYTF
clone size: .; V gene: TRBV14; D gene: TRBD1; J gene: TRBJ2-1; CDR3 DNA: TGTGCCAGCAGAATGGGGGAACAGGGGGTCTACAATGAGCAGTTCTTC; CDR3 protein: CASRMGEQGVYNEQFF
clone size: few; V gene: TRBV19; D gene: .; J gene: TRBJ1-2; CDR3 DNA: TGTGCCAGTAGTCCGGTCCTGACGAATCGGGGAACAGGCAGCTATGGCTACACCTTC; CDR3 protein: CASSPVLTNRGTGSYGYTF
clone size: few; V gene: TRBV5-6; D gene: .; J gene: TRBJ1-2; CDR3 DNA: TGTGCCAGCAGCCCTAAGGGGGGATCCTATGGCTACACCTTC; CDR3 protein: CASSPKGGSYGYTF
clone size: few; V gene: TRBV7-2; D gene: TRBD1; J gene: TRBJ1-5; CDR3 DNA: TGTGCCAGCAGCGAAGGACAGGGAGGACAGCCCCAGCATTTT; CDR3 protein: CASSEGQGGQPQHF
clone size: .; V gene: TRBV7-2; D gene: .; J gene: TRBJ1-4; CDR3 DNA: TGTGCCAGCAGCTTCGGACGGCTCTCAAAACTGTTTTTT; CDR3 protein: CASSFGRLSKLFF
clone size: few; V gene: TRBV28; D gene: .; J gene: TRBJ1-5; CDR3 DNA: TGTGCCAGCAGTGATTCGGGGGGCCACCGTGGACCCCAGCATTTT; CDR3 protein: CASSDSGGHRGPQHF
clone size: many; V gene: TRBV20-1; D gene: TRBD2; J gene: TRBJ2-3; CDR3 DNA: TGCAGTGCTACAATTATAGCGGGGTTCACAGATACGCAGTATTTT; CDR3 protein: CSATIIAGFTDTQYF
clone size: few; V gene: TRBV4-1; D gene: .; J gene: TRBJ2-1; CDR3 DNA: TGCGCCAGCAGCCAAGATCCAGGGGGGCCGTACAATGAGCAGTTCTTC; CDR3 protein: CASSQDPGGPYNEQFF
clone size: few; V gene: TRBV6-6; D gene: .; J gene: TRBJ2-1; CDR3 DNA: TGTGCCAGCGGATACAATGAGCAGTTCTTC; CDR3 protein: CASGYNEQFF
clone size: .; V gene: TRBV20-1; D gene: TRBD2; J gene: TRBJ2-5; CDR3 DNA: TGCAGTGCTAGTCCCTTCGGACTAGCGGGAGGACAGCAAGAGACCCAGTACTTC; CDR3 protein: CSASPFGLAGGQQETQYF
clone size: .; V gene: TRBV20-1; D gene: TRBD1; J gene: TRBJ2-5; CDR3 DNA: TGCAGTGCTAGAGATCCACAGGGGGGCTGGGGGAGTGAGACCCAGTACTTC; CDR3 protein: CSARDPQGGWGSETQYF
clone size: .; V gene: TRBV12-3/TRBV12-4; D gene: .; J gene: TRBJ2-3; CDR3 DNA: TGTGCCAGCAGTTTTGGCTACCGCACAGATACGCAGTATTTT; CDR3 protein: CASSFGYRTDTQYF
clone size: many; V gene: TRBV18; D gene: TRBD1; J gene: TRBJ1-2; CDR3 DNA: TGTGCCAGCTCACCCTCGCGGGACAGCTATGGCTACACCTTC; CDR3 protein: CASSPSRDSYGYTF
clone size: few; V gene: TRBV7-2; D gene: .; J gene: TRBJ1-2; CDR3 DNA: TGTGCCAGCAGCATTTTGATGGGCCCGGGGGGCTACACCTTC; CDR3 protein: CASSILMGPGGYTF
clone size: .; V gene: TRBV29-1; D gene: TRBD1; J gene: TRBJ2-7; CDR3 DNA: TGCAGCGTTCGACTACAGGGGGCTGTTAACGAGCAGTACTTC; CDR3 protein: CSVRLQGAVNEQYF
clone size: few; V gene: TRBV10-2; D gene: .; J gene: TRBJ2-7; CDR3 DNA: TGCGCCAGCAGTGACCTGGGGACTGGAAAATACGAGCAGTACTTC; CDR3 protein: CASSDLGTGKYEQYF
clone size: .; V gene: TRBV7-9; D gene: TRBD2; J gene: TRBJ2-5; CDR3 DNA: TGTGCCAGCAGTTTCGGACTAGGGCTGGGTCAAGAGACCCAGTACTTC; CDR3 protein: CASSFGLGLGQETQYF
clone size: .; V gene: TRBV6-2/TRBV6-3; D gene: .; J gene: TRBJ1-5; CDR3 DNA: TGTGCCAGCAGCCGAGGACAGCTAAGCAATCAGCCCCAGCATTTT; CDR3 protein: CASSRGQLSNQPQHF
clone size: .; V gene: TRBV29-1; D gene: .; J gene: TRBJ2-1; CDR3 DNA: TGCAGCGTCCCGAGGAGTATAGATGAGCAGTTCTTC; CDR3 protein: CSVPRSIDEQFF
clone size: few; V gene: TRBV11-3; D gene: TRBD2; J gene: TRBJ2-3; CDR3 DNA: TGTGCCAGCGCTACTAGCGGGGAAGATACGCAGTATTTT; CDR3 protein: CASATSGEDTQYF
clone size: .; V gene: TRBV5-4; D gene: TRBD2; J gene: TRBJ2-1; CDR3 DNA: TGTGCCAGCAGCTTGGGGGGGAGGGATGAGCAGTTCTTC; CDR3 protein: CASSLGGRDEQFF
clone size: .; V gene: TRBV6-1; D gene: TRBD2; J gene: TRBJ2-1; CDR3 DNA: TGTGCCAGCAGCACCGGGACTAGCGGGAGAGACGAGCAGTTCTTC; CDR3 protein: CASSTGTSGRDEQFF
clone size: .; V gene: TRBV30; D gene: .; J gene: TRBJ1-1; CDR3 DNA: TGTGCCTGGGGCGTAAACACTGAAGCTTTCTTT; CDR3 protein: CAWGVNTEAFF
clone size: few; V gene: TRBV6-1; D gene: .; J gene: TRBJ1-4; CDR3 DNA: TGTGCCAGCAGTCGAAACCGAGGAAATGAAAAACTGTTTTTT; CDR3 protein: CASSRNRGNEKLFF
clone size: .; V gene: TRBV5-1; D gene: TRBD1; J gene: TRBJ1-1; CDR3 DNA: TGCGCCAGCAGCCCTGGTGGGACAGGGGCCTGGGACACTGAAGCTTTCTTT; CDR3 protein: CASSPGGTGAWDTEAFF
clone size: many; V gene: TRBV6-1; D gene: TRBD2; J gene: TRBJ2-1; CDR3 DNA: TGTGCCAGCAGGGAAAGGGGAGCGGGAAACGCTAATGAGCAGTTCTTC; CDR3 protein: CASRERGAGNANEQFF
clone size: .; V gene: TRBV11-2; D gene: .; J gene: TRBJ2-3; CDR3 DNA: TGTGCCAGCAGTTTGGGCTCTAAGGCAGATACGCAGTATTTT; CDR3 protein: CASSLGSKADTQYF